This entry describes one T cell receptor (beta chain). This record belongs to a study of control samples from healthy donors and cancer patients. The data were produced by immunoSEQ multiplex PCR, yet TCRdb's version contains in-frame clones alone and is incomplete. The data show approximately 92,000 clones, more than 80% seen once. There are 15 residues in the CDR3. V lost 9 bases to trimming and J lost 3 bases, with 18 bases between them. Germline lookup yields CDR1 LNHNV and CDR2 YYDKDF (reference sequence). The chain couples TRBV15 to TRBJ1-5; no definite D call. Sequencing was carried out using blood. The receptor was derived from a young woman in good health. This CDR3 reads CATAYSNANNQPQHF. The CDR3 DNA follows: TGTGCCACAGCTTACAGCAACGCTAACAATCAGCCCCAGCATTTT.